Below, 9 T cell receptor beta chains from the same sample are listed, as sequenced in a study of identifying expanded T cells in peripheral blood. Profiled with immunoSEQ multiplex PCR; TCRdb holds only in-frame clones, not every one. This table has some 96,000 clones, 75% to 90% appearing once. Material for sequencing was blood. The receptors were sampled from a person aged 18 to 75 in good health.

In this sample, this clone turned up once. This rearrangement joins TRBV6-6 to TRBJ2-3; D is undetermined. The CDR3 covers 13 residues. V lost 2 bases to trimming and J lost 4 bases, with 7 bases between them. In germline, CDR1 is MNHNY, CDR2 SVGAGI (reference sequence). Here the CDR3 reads CASSYEAADTQYF. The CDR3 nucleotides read TGTGCCAGCAGTTACGAGGCCGCAGATACGCAGTATTTT.

This CDR3 is CASSVEGNMNTEAFF. In DNA form, the CDR3 reads TGTGCCAGCAGCGTAGAGGGGAACATGAACACTGAAGCTTTCTTT. The rearrangement links TRBV9 to TRBJ1-1; D is perhaps TRBD1 (5 bases). This CDR3 has 15 residues. CDR1 and CDR2 (germline): SGDLS, YYNGEE. V lost 0 bases to trimming and J lost 0 bases, with 9 bases between them. Combining the CDR3 with reference TRBV9 and TRBJ1-1 gives the whole variable domain DSGVTQTPKHLITATGQRVTLRCSPRSGDLSVYWYQQSLDQGLQFLIQYYNGEERAKGNILERFSAQQFPDLHSELNLSSLELGDSALYFCASSVEGNMNTEAFFGQGTRLTVV.

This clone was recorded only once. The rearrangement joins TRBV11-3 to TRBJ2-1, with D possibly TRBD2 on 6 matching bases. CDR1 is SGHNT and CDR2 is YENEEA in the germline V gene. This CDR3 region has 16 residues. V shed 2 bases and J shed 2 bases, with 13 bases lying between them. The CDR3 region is CASSLRPGEPYNEQFF. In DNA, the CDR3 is TGTGCCAGCAGCTTAAGGCCGGGGGAACCCTACAATGAGCAGTTCTTC.

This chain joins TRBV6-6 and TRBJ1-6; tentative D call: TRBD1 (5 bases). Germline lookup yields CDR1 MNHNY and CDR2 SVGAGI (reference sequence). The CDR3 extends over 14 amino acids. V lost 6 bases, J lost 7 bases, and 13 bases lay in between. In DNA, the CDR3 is TGTGCCAGCAGGTTCAGGGCCGCAAATTCACCCCTCCACTTT. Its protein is CASRFRAANSPLHF.

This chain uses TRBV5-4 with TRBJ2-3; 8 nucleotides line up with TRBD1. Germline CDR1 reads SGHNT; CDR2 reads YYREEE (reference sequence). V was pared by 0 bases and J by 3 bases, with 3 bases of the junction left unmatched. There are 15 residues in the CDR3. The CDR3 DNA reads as TGTGCCAGCAGCTTGGTACAGGGGGGAACAGATACGCAGTATTTT. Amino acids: CASSLVQGGTDTQYF.

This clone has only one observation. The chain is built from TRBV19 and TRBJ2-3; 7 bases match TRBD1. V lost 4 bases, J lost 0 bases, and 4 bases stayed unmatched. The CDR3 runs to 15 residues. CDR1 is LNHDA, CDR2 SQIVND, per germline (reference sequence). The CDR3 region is CASSTRQGSTDTQYF. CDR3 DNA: TGTGCCAGTAGTACCCGACAGGGTAGCACAGATACGCAGTATTTT.

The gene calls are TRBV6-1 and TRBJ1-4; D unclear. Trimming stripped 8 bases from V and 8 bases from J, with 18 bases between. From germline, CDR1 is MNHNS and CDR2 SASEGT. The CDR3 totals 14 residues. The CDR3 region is CASLKGAEREKLFF. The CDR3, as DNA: TGTGCCAGCCTAAAAGGTGCTGAGCGAGAAAAACTGTTTTTT.

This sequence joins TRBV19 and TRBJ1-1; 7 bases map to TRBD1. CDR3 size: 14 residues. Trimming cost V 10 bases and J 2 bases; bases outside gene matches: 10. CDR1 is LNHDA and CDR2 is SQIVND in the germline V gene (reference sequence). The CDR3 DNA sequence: TGTGCCACTGGACGGGACAGACGAAACACTGAAGCTTTCTTT. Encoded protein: CATGRDRRNTEAFF. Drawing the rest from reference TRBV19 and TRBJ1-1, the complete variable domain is DGGITQSPKYLFRKEGQNVTLSCEQNLNHDAMYWYRQDPGQGLRLIYYSQIVNDFQKGDIAEGYSVSREKKESFPLTVTSAQKNPTAFYLCATGRDRRNTEAFFGQGTRLTVV.

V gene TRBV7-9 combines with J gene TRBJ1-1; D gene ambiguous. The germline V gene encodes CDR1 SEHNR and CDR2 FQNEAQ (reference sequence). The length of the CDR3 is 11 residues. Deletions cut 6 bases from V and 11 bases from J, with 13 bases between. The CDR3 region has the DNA TGTGCCAGCAGGTTAAACGGAGGGGCTTTCTTT. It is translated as CASRLNGGAFF.